This record covers a single TCR beta chain. Some clones are missing from TCRdb's copy, which holds only in-frame ones; the method was immunoSEQ multiplex PCR. This table has approximately 99,000 clones, roughly 79% appearing once. The sample belongs to a study of control samples from healthy donors and cancer patients. Germline assignment: CDR1 SQVTM and CDR2 ANQGSEA. The CDR3 is made up of 14 amino acids. V lost 4 bases and J lost 1; bases outside the gene matches: 3. This TCR came from a man aged 18 to 29 in good health. The sequencing input was blood. The chain couples TRBV29-1 to TRBJ2-3; TRBD2 matches 9 bases. The CDR3 nucleotides read TGCAGCGTTGTTAGGACTAGCGGCACAGATACGCAGTATTTT. Encoded protein: CSVVRTSGTDTQYF.